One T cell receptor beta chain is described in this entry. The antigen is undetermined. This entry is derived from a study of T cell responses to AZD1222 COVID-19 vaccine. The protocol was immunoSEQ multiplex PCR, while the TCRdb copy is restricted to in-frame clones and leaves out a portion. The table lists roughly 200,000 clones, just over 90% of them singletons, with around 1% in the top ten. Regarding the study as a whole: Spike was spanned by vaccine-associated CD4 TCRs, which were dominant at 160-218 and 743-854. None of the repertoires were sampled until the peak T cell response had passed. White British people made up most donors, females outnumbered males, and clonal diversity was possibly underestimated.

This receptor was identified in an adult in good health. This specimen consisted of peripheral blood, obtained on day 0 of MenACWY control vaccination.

The CDR3 DNA sequence: TGTGCCAGCAAAAAGGGCCTGGGGGGCTACACCTTC. Translated: CASKKGLGGYTF. V is TRBV3-1 (or the pseudogene TRBV3-2) and J is TRBJ1-2; D gene unclear. Germline V gene lookup returns CDR1 LGHDT and CDR2 YNNKEL (reference sequence). The CDR3 covers 12 residues. The ends were cut back, 7 bases at V and 8 bases at J, with 14 bases in the middle.